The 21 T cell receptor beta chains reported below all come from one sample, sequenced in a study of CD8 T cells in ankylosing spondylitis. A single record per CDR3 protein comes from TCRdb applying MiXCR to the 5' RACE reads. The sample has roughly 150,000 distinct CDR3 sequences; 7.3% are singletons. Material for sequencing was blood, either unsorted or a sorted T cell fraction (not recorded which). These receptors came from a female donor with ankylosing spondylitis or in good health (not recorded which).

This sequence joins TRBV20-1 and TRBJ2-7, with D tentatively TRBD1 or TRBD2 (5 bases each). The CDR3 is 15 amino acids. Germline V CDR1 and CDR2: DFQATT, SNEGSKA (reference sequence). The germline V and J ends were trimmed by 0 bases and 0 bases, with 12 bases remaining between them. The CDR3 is CSARDGGISSYEQYF. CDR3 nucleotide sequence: TGCAGTGCTAGAGATGGGGGTATTTCCTCCTACGAGCAGTACTTC.

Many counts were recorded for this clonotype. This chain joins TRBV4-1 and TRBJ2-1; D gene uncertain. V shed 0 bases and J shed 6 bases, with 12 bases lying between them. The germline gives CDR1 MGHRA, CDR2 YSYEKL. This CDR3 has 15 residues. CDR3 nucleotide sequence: TGCGCCAGCAGCCAAGAACAAAACAGCTTCAATGAGCAGTTCTTC. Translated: CASSQEQNSFNEQFF.

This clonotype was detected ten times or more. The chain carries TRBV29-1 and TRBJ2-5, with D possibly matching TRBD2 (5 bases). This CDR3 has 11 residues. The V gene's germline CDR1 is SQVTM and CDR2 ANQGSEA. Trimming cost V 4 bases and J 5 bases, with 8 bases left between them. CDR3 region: CSVGGAETQYF. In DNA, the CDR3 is TGCAGCGTTGGGGGAGCGGAGACCCAGTACTTC.

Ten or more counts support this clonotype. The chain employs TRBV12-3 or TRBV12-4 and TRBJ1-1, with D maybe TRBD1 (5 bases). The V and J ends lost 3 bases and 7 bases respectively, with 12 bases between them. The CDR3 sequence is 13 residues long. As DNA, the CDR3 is TGTGCCAGCAGTTTCTCCGCAGGGAATGAAGCTTTCTTT. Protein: CASSFSAGNEAFF.

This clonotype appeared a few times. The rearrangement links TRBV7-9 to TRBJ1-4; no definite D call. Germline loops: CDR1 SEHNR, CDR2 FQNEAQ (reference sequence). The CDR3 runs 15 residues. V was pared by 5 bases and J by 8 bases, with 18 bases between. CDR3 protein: CASSLDGTAEEKLFF. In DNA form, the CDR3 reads TGTGCCAGCAGCCTAGACGGCACGGCGGAGGAAAAACTGTTTTTT. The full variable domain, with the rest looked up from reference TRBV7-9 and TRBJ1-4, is DTGVSQNPRHKITKRGQNVTFRCDPISEHNRLYWYRQTLGQGPEFLTYFQNEAQLEKSRLLSDRFSAERPKGSFSTLEIQRTEQGDSAMYLCASSLDGTAEEKLFFGSGTQLSVL.

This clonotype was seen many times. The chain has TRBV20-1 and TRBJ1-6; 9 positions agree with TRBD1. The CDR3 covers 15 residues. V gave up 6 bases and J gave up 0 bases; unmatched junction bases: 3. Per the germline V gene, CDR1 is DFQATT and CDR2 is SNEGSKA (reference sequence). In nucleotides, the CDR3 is TGCAGTGCCCCGACAGGGGGCTCCTATAATTCACCCCTCCACTTT. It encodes CSAPTGGSYNSPLHF.

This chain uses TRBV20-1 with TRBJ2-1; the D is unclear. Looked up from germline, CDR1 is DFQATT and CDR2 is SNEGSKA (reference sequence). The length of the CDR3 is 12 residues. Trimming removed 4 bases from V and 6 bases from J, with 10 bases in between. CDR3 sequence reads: CSAITSVNEQFF. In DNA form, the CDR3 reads TGCAGTGCTATTACCAGTGTCAATGAGCAGTTCTTC.

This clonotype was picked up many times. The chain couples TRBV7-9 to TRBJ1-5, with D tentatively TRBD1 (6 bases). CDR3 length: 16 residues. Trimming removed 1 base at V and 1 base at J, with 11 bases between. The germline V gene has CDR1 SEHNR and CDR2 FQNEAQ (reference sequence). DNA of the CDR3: TGTGCCAGCAGCTTAGGGGGGGCGCGGAGCAATCAGCCCCAGCATTTT. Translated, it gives CASSLGGARSNQPQHF.

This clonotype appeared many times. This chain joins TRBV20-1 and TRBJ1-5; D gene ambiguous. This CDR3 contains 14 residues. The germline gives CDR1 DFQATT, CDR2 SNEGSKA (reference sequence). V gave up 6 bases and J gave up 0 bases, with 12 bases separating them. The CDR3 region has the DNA TGCAGTGCCGAAGTATGGGATAGCAATCAGCCCCAGCATTTT. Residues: CSAEVWDSNQPQHF.

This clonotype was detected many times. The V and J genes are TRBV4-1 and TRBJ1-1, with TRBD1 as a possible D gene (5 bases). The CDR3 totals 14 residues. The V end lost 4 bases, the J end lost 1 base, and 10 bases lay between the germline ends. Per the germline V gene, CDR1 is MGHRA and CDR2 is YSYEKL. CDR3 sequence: CASSLTRGNTEAFF. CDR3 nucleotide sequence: TGCGCCAGCAGCCTTACTAGGGGGAACACTGAAGCTTTCTTT.

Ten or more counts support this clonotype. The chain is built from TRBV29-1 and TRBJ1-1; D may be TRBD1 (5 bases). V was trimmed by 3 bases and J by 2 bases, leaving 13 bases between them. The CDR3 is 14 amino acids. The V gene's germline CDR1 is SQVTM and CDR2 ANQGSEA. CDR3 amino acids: CSVENRNLNTEAFF. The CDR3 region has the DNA TGCAGCGTTGAGAACAGGAACTTAAACACTGAAGCTTTCTTT.

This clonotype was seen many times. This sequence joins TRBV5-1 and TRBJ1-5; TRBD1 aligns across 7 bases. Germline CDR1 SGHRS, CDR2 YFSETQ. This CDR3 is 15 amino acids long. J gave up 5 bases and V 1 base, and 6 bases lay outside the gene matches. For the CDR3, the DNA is TGCGCCAGCAGCTTGACACAGGGGCGTGATCAGCCCCAGCATTTT. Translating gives CASSLTQGRDQPQHF.

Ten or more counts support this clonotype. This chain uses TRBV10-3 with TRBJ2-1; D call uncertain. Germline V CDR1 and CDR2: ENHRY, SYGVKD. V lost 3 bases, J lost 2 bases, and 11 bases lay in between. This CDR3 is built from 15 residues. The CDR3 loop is CAISEQTVTYNEQFF. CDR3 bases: TGTGCCATCAGTGAACAAACAGTGACCTACAATGAGCAGTTCTTC.

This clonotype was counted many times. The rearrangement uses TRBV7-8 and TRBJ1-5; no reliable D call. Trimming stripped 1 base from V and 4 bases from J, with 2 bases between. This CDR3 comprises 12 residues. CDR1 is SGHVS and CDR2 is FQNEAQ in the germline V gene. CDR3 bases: TGTGCCAGCAGCTTAGGGAATCAGCCCCAGCATTTT. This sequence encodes CASSLGNQPQHF.

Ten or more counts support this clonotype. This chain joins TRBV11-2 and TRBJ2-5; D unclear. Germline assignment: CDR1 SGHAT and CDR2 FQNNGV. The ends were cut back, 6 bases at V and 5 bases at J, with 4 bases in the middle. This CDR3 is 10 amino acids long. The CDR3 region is CASRGETQYF. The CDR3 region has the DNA TGTGCCAGCAGGGGGGAGACCCAGTACTTC.

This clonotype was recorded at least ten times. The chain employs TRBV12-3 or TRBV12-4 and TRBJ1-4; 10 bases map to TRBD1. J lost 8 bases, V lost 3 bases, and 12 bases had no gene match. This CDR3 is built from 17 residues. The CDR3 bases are TGTGCCAGCAGTTTCCTTACCGGGACAGGGGATTTCGAAAAACTGTTTTTT. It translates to CASSFLTGTGDFEKLFF.

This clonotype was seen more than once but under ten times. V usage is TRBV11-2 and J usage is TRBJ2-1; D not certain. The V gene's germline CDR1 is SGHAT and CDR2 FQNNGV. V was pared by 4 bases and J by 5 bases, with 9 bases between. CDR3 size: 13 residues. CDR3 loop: CASSSSLDNEQFF. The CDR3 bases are TGTGCCAGCAGCTCGTCTCTCGACAATGAGCAGTTCTTC.

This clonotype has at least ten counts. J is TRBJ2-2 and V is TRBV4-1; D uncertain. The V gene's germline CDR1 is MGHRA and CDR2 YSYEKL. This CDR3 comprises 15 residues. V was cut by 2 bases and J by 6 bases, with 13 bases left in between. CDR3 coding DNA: TGCGCCAGCAGCCAACTTAAGCTCCCAGCCGGGGAGCTGTTTTTT. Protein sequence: CASSQLKLPAGELFF.

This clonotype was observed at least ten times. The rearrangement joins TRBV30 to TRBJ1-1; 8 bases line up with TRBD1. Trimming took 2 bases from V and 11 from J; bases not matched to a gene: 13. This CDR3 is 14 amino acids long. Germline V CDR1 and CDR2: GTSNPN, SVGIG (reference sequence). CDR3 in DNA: TGTGCCTGGAGTCTGACCCATGGACAGGGCTTGGCTTTCTTT. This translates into CAWSLTHGQGLAFF. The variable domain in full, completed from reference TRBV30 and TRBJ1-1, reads SQTIHQWPATLVQPVGSPLSLECTVEGTSNPNLYWYRQAAGRGLQLLFYSVGIGQISSEVPQNLSASRPQDRQFILSSKKLLLSDSGFYLCAWSLTHGQGLAFFGQGTRLTVV.

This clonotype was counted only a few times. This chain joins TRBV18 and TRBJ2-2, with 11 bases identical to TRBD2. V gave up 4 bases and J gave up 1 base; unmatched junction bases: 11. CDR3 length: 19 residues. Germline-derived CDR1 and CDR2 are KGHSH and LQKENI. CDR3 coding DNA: TGTGCCAGCTCACTTGCGCGGCTAGCGGGGGGACTGAACACCGGGGAGCTGTTTTTT. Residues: CASSLARLAGGLNTGELFF.

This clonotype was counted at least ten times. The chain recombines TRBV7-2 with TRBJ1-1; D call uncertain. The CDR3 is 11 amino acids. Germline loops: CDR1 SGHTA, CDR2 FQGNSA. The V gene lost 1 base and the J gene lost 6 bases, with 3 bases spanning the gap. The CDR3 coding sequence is TGTGCCAGCAGCTTAGACTCTGAAGCTTTCTTT. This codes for CASSLDSEAFF.